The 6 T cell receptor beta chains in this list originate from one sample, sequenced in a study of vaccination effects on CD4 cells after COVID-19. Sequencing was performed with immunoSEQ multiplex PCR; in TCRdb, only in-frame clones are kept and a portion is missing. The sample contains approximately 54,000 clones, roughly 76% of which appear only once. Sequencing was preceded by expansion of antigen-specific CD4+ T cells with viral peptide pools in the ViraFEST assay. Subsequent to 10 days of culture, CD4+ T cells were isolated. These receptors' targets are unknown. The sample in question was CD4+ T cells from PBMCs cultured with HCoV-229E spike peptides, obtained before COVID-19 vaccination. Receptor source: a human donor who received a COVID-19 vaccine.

CDR3 protein: CASSFPGQGAQETQYF. CDR3 nucleotide sequence: TGTGCCAGCAGCTTCCCGGGACAGGGGGCACAAGAGACCCAGTACTTC. V usage is TRBV7-9 and J usage is TRBJ2-5, with 12 bases matching TRBD1. Losses at the gene ends were 3 bases for V and 2 bases for J; bases not matched to a gene: 4. The CDR3 loop spans 16 amino acids. The germline CDR1 and CDR2 sequences are SEHNR and FQNEAQ (reference sequence).

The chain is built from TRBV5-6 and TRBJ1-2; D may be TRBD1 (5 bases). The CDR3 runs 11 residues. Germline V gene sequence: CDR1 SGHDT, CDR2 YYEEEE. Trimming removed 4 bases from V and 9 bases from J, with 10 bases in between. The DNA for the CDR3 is TGTGCCAGCAGCACAGGTAGTAGCTACACCTTC. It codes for CASSTGSSYTF.

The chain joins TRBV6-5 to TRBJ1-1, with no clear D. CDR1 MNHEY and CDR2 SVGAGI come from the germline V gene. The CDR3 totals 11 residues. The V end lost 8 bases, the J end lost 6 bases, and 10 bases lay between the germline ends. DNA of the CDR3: TGTGCCAGCGATGGATCCGCTGAAGCTTTCTTT. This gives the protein CASDGSAEAFF.

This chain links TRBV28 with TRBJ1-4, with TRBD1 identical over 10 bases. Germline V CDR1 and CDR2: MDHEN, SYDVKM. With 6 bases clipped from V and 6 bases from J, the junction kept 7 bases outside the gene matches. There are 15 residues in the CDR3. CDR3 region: CASSLRTGGYEKLFF. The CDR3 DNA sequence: TGTGCCAGCAGCTTAAGGACAGGGGGATATGAAAAACTGTTTTTT.

Here the CDR3 DNA reads TGTGCCAGCAGCCTGACAGGGGGCCTGGAGACCCAGTACTTC. Encoded protein: CASSLTGGLETQYF. The chain employs TRBV28 and TRBJ2-5; 10 positions match TRBD1. J was trimmed by 5 bases and V by 6 bases; bases with no gene match: 6. The V gene's germline CDR1 is MDHEN and CDR2 SYDVKM. The CDR3 covers 14 residues.

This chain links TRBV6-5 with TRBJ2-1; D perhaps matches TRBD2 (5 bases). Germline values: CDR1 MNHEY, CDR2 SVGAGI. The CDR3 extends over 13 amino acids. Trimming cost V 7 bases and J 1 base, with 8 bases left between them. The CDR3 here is CASKAVSYNEQFF. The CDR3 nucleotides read TGTGCCAGCAAAGCGGTTTCCTACAATGAGCAGTTCTTC.